This TCR beta chain is drawn from a study of cytomegalovirus exposure and HLA in healthy donors. Amplification used 60 Vbeta primers and 13 Jbeta primers. Method: immunoSEQ multiplex PCR; TCRdb's copy keeps in-frame clones and lacks some. Among around 200,000 clones, approximately 84% were seen once, and the ten largest hold around 2.8%. Per the germline V gene, CDR1 is MNHNY and CDR2 is SVGAGI (reference sequence). Trimming took off 8 bases at V and 0 bases at J, with 13 bases between the two ends. This CDR3 spans 15 amino acids. The V gene is TRBV6-6, the J gene TRBJ2-2, with D hard to call. The sequence came from a woman between 45 and 60 years old in good health and CMV-seropositive. Sequences were obtained from PBMCs. CDR3 sequence reads: CASQDNFANTGELFF. CDR3 coding DNA: TGTGCCAGCCAAGACAACTTCGCGAACACCGGGGAGCTGTTTTTT.